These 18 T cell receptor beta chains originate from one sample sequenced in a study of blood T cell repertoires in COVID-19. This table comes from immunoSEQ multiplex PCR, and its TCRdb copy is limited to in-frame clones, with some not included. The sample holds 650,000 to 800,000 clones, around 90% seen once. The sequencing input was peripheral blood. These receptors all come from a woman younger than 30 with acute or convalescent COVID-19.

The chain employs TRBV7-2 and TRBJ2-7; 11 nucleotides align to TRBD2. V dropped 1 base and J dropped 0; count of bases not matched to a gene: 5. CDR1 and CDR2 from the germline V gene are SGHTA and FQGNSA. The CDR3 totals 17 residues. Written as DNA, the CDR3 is TGTGCCAGCAGCTTAGTAACTAGCGGGGGCCTCTCCTACGAGCAGTACTTC. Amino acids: CASSLVTSGGLSYEQYF.

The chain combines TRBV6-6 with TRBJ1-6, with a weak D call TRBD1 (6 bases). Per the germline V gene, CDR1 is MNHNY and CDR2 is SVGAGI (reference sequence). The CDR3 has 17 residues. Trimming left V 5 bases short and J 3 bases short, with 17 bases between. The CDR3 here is CASSLDRSGIYNSPLHF. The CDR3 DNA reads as TGTGCCAGCAGTCTCGACAGGAGTGGTATCTATAATTCACCCCTCCACTTT.

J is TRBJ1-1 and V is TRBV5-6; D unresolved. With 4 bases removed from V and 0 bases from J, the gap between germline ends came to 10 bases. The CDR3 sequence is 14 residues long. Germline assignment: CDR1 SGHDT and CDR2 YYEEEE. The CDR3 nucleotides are TGTGCCAGCAGCCCTCTAAAGATGAACACTGAAGCTTTCTTT. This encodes CASSPLKMNTEAFF.

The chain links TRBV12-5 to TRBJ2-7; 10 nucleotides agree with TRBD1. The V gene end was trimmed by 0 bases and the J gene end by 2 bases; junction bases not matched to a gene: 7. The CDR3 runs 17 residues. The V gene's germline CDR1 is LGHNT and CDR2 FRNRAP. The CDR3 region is CASGLVRAGTGAYEQYF. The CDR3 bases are TGTGCTAGTGGTTTGGTAAGGGCCGGGACAGGGGCCTACGAGCAGTACTTC.

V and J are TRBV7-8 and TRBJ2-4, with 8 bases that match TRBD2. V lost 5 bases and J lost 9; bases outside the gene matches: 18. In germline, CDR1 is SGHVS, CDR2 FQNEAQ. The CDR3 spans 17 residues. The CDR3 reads CASSLRREANKRGIQYF. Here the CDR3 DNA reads TGTGCCAGCAGCCTACGGCGGGAGGCCAATAAAAGGGGCATTCAGTACTTC.

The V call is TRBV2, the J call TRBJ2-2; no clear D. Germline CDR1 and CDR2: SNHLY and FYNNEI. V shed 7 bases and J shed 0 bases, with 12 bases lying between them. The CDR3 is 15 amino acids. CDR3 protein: CASNPASANTGELFF. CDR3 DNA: TGTGCCAGCAACCCGGCCAGCGCGAACACCGGGGAGCTGTTTTTT.

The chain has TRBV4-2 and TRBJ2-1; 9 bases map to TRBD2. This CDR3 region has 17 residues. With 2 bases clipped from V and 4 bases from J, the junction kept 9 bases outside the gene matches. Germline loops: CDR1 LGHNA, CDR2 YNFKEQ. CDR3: CASSQPTRLAAYNEQFF. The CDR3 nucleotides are TGTGCCAGCAGCCAACCCACCCGACTAGCGGCTTACAATGAGCAGTTCTTC.

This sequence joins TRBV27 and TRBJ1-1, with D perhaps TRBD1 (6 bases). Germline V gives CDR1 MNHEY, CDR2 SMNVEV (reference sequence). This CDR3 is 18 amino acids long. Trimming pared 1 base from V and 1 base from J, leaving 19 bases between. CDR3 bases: TGTGCCAGCAGTTTATTCGGACAGATGCTAAAGAGGAACACTGAAGCTTTCTTT. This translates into CASSLFGQMLKRNTEAFF.

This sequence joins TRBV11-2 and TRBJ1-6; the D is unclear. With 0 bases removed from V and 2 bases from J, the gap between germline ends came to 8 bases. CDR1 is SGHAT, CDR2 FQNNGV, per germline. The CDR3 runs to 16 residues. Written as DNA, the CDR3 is TGTGCCAGCAGCTTAGATATGGAGGCCTATAATTCACCCCTCCACTTT. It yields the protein CASSLDMEAYNSPLHF.

The CDR3 reads CATSQDREQPQHF. CDR3 sequence (DNA): TGTGCCACGAGCCAGGACAGGGAACAGCCCCAGCATTTT. The chain joins TRBV27 to TRBJ1-5; TRBD1 matches at 8 bases. V shed 10 bases, J shed 7 bases, and the junction held 9 bases outside the gene matches. Germline CDR1 and CDR2: MNHEY and SMNVEV (reference sequence). The CDR3 totals 13 residues.

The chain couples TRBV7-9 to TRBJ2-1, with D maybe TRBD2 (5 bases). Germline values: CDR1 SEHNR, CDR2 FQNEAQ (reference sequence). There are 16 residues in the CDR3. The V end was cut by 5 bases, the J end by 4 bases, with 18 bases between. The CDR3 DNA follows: TGTGCCAGCAGCCACCCTTACCCCTCGGGATACAATGAGCAGTTCTTC. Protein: CASSHPYPSGYNEQFF.

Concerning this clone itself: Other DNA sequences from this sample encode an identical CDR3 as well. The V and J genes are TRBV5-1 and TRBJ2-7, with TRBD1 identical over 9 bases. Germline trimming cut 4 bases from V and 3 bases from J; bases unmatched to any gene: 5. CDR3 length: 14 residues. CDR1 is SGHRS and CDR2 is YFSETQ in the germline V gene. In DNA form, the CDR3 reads TGCGCCAGCAGCCCCGGGACAGGGAACTACGAGCAGTACTTC. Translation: CASSPGTGNYEQYF.

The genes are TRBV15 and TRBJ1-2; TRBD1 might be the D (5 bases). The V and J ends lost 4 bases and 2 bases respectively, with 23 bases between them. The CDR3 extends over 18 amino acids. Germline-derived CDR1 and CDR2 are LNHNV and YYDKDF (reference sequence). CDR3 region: CATSMLRLGGGVNYGYTF. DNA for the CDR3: TGTGCCACCAGCATGCTACGGTTGGGGGGAGGGGTGAACTATGGCTACACCTTC.

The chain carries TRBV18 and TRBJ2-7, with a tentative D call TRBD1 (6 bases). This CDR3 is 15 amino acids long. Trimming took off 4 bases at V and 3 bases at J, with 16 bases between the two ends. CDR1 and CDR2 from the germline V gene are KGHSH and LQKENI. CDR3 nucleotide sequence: TGTGCCAGCTCACTATCGACACGGGACAACTACGAGCAGTACTTC. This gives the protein CASSLSTRDNYEQYF.

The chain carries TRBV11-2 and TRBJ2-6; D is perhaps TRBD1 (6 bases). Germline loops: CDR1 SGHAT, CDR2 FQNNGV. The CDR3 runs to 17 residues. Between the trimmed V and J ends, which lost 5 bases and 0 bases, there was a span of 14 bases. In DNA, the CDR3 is TGTGCCAGCAGCCTACGTGGGACATCCTCTGGGGCCAACGTCCTGACTTTC. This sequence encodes CASSLRGTSSGANVLTF.

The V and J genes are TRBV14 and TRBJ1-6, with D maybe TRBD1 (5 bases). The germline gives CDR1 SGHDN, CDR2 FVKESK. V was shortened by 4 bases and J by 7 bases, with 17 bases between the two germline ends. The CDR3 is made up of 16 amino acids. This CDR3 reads CASSLYPTVTNSPLHF. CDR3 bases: TGTGCCAGCAGCCTCTATCCGACAGTTACCAATTCACCCCTCCACTTT.

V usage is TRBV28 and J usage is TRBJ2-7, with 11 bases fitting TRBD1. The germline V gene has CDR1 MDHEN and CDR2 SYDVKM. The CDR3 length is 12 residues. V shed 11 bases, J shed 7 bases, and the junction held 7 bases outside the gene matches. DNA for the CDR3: TGTGCCGGTCGGGGACAGGGGGAAGAGCAGTACTTC. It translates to CAGRGQGEEQYF.

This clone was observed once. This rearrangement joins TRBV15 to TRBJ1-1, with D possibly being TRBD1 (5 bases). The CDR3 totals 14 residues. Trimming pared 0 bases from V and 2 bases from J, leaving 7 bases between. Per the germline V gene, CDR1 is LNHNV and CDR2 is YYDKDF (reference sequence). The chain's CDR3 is CATSRDDSNTEAFF. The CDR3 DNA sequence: TGTGCCACCAGCAGAGATGACAGCAACACTGAAGCTTTCTTT.